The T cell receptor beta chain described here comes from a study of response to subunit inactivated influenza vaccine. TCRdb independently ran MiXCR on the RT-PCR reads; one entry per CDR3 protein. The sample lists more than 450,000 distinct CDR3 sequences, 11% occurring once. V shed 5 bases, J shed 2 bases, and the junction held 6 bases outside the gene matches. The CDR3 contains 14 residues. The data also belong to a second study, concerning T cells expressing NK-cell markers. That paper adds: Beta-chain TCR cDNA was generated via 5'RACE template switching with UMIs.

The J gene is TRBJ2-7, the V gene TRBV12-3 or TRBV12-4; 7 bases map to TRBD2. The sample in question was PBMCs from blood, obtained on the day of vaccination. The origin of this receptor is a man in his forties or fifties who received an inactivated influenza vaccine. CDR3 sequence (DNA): TGTGCCAGCAGTAAAGGCGGGAGAGCCTACGAGCAGTACTTC. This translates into CASSKGGRAYEQYF.